Sequencing of this T cell receptor beta chain was carried out in a study of spatial heterogeneity in lung cancer. Each TCR cDNA molecule carried a unique molecular identifier. TCRdb re-called the 5' RACE reads with MiXCR, one entry per CDR3 protein. This sample has 90,000 to 95,000 distinct CDR3 sequences; roughly 12% occur once, and the top ten carry roughly 39%. Time point of the sample: sample taken at primary tumor resection. The donors were approximately 70 patients with non-small cell lung cancer that was early-stage and untreated. CDR1 is SGHDN and CDR2 is FVKESK in the germline V gene. The CDR3 has 15 residues. The germline V and J ends were trimmed by 4 bases and 1 base, with 12 bases remaining between them.

This sequence was found in a male donor with early-stage non-small cell lung cancer. V is TRBV14 and J is TRBJ2-3, with D maybe TRBD1 (5 bases). This sample comprised PBMCs, obtained at surgery. CDR3 nucleotide sequence: TGTGCCAGCAGCCCTCACCAGGGTGGCACAGATACGCAGTATTTT. Translating it yields CASSPHQGGTDTQYF.